These T cell receptor beta chains were read from a single sample in a study of cytomegalovirus exposure and HLA in healthy donors. This table comes from immunoSEQ multiplex PCR, and its TCRdb copy is limited to in-frame clones, with some not included. The data hold approximately 150,000 clones, with 68% observed a single time. Sequenced material: PBMCs. The source of these receptors is a man in his fifties in good health and CMV-seronegative. The CDR3 runs from the conserved cysteine through the conserved F or W. A D gene is named only where the DNA matches it firmly. Clone size is given for some rows only: seen once, a few or many times, or a class if the clone is expanded.

>TRBJ2-7|TRBD1|TRBV5-5|.|14
TGTGCCAGCAGGGTACAGGGGGCCGGTAACGAGCAGTACTTC
CASRVQGAGNEQYF
>TRBJ1-2|.|TRBV27|.|18
TGTGCCAGCAGTCCGAACGCTCCGCCACAGGGACATTTCTATGGCTACACCTTC
CASSPNAPPQGHFYGYTF
>TRBJ1-2|TRBD1|TRBV5-1|.|14
TGCGCCAGCAGCCCCCAATCGACAGGGAAAAGCTACACCTTC
CASSPQSTGKSYTF
>TRBJ1-1|.|TRBV6-5|.|14
TGTGCCAGCAGTTATAACGATTACAGGGACCGAGCTTTCTTT
CASSYNDYRDRAFF
>TRBJ2-3|TRBD1|TRBV19|.|14
TGTGCCAGTAGAGACAGGGGAACGTCAGATACGCAGTATTTT
CASRDRGTSDTQYF
>TRBJ1-5|.|TRBV18|.|15
TGTGCCAGCTCACCAAACGACAGGCCCAATCAGCCCCAGCATTTT
CASSPNDRPNQPQHF
>TRBJ2-7|TRBD1|TRBV6-1|.|14
TGTGCCAGCACCCCGGACAGGAACTCCTACGAGCAGTACTTC
CASTPDRNSYEQYF
>TRBJ2-7|TRBD2|TRBV5-1|.|16
TGCGCCAGCAGCTTGGCTCAGAGACTAGCGGAGGGGGAGCAGTACTTC
CASSLAQRLAEGEQYF
>TRBJ1-2|.|TRBV6-1|few|13
TGTGCCATCTTAAGGGACATACTCTATGGCTACACCTTC
CAILRDILYGYTF
>TRBJ2-3|.|TRBV5-1|.|16
TGCGCCAGCAGCTTTGAGCCTCGCGGCTTAGGAGATACGCAGTATTTT
CASSFEPRGLGDTQYF
>TRBJ2-7|TRBD2|TRBV2|few|15
TGTGCCAGCAGTCTCGAAGCGGGGGCAGCCTACGAGCAGTACTTC
CASSLEAGAAYEQYF
>TRBJ2-3|TRBD2|TRBV5-6|.|16
TGTGCCAGCAGCTTGAGGCTAGCGGGGGGGTCAGATACGCAGTATTTT
CASSLRLAGGSDTQYF
>TRBJ2-1|.|TRBV2|.|12
TGTGCCAGCAGTGAGCCAGAAACTGAGCAGTTCTTC
CASSEPETEQFF
>TRBJ2-5|TRBD2|TRBV7-8|few|16
TGTGCCAGCAGCTTGAGCGCGGGGGGGCCGAGTGAGACCCAGTACTTC
CASSLSAGGPSETQYF
>TRBJ2-6|.|TRBV6-5|few|15
TGTGCCAGCACCTACAGGGGAGGTGGGGCCAACGTCCTGACTTTC
CASTYRGGGANVLTF
>TRBJ1-2|TRBD1|TRBV5-1|once|14
TGCGCCAGCAGCTTCGGGGACAGGGGATCAGGCTACACCTTC
CASSFGDRGSGYTF
>TRBJ2-3|TRBD1|TRBV7-6|once|15
TGTGCCAGCAGCCAAATTCCGGGACAGGGGGATACGCAGTATTTT
CASSQIPGQGDTQYF
>TRBJ2-3|TRBD2|TRBV29-1|.|18
TGCAGCGTTGAATCGGGACTAGCGGGGCTTGCAGGTGCAGATACGCAGTATTTT
CSVESGLAGLAGADTQYF
>TRBJ2-3|.|TRBV19|.|15
TGTGCCAGTAGTCTCCGGACAGGAGGGGCAGATACGCAGTATTTT
CASSLRTGGADTQYF
>TRBJ2-5|TRBD1|TRBV6-5|.|15
TGTGCCAGCAAGACCCGGACAGGGGGCAGGGAGACCCAGTACTTC
CASKTRTGGRETQYF
>TRBJ1-5|TRBD1|TRBV28|.|13
TGTGCCAGCAGTTTGACAGGGGAGGTGCCCCAGCATTTT
CASSLTGEVPQHF
>TRBJ2-2|TRBD2|TRBV5-6|few|17
TGTGCCAGCAGCCACATACTAGCGGGGGGGTACACCGGGGAGCTGTTTTTT
CASSHILAGGYTGELFF
>TRBJ1-2|TRBD1|TRBV6-1|.|17
TGTGCCAGCAGTGGACGGGACAGGGGGCCTTCTAACTATGGCTACACCTTC
CASSGRDRGPSNYGYTF
>TRBJ1-5|TRBD1|TRBV18|.|14
TGTGCCAGCTCACTGGACAGGCTAAGACAGCCCCAGCATTTT
CASSLDRLRQPQHF
>TRBJ1-1|TRBD1|TRBV7-9|.|13
TGTGCCAGCAGCTTCGACAGGGCCGCTGAAGCTTTCTTT
CASSFDRAAEAFF
>TRBJ1-5|.|TRBV2|.|14
TGTGCCAGCAGTTCCGACAAGGGCAATCAGCCCCAGCATTTT
CASSSDKGNQPQHF
>TRBJ1-4|.|TRBV28|few|14
TGTGCCAGCAGTTTCCCAGACAGCCCCGGTAAACTGTTTTTT
CASSFPDSPGKLFF
>TRBJ1-2|.|TRBV19|.|15
TGTGCCAGTAGATCAGCAGGGAACCCTAACTATGGCTACACCTTC
CASRSAGNPNYGYTF
>TRBJ2-1|TRBD1|TRBV18|.|15
TGTGCCAGCTCACTACATCAGGGGGCGGACAATGAGCAGTTCTTC
CASSLHQGADNEQFF
>TRBJ2-3|TRBD1|TRBV7-6|.|18
TGTGCCAGCAGCTCCCACATACCCGCCGGACAGGGCGGAGATACGCAGTATTTT
CASSSHIPAGQGGDTQYF
>TRBJ1-1|TRBD1|TRBV5-1|.|16
TGCGCCAGCAGCTTGACAGGGGGCGGCGGGAACACTGAAGCTTTCTTT
CASSLTGGGGNTEAFF
>TRBJ1-3|TRBD1|TRBV6-1|.|14
TGTGCCAGCACCTCGGACAGGCCCGGAAACACCATATATTTT
CASTSDRPGNTIYF
>TRBJ1-3|TRBD1|TRBV10-2|.|17
TGCGCCAGCAGTTGGGAAACAGGGGTCTCGTCTGGAAACACCATATATTTT
CASSWETGVSSGNTIYF
>TRBJ2-7|.|TRBV2|.|14
TGTGCCAGCAGTGAAGGGGCAGGGATCTACGAGCAGTACTTC
CASSEGAGIYEQYF
>TRBJ2-3|TRBD2|TRBV6-4|few|15
TGTGCCAGCAGTGACACTAGCGGGGGGCCAGATACGCAGTATTTT
CASSDTSGGPDTQYF
>TRBJ1-1|.|TRBV7-2|.|15
TGTGCCAGCAGCTTAGCCCCCGGACCGCAGGGAGAAGCTTTCTTT
CASSLAPGPQGEAFF
>TRBJ1-1|.|TRBV2|.|15
TGTGCCAGCACCAAGAAAGGGGAGGGTACTACTGAAGCTTTCTTT
CASTKKGEGTTEAFF
>TRBJ1-1|.|TRBV6-5|few|15
TGTGCCAGCAGTTACTCGCAGGGCATGAACACTGAAGCTTTCTTT
CASSYSQGMNTEAFF
>TRBJ1-5|TRBD1|TRBV28|.|15
TGTGCCAGCAGTTTAGACACAGGGGGCAGACAGCCCCAGCATTTT
CASSLDTGGRQPQHF
>TRBJ2-1|.|TRBV9|few|16
TGTGCCAGCAGCGTAGCTCGCGGGGTCGACCACAATGAGCAGTTCTTC
CASSVARGVDHNEQFF
>TRBJ2-7|.|TRBV29-1|.|11
TGCGTGGCGGGAAGCTCCTACGAGCAGTACTTC
CVAGSSYEQYF
>TRBJ1-4|.|TRBV16|.|14
TGTGCCAGCAGCCGGGACACCAGAAATGGAAAACTGTTTTTT
CASSRDTRNGKLFF
>TRBJ2-7|.|TRBV4-3|few|16
TGCGCCAGCAGCCAAGAAAGCGGATCCAGCTCCTACGAGCAGTACTTC
CASSQESGSSSYEQYF
>TRBJ1-1|.|TRBV7-9|.|13
TGTGCCAGCAGCTTAGGTTCCATGACTGAAGCTTTCTTT
CASSLGSMTEAFF
>TRBJ2-7|TRBD1|TRBV5-1|.|17
TGCGCCAGCAGCTTGGAGGTCACGGACAGGGGTAGCCGCGAGCAGTACTTC
CASSLEVTDRGSREQYF
>TRBJ2-1|TRBD2|TRBV14|.|17
TGTGCCAGCAGCCAAGAGAGTGCGGGGGGCCATTACAATGAGCAGTTCTTC
CASSQESAGGHYNEQFF
>TRBJ1-2|.|TRBV7-2|.|13
TGTGCCAGCAGCGACGGGGGGGCGAGGGGCTACACCTTC
CASSDGGARGYTF
>TRBJ2-5|TRBD1|TRBV5-1|few|15
TGCGCCAGCAGCGACGGACAGGGAGCCCAAGAGACCCAGTACTTC
CASSDGQGAQETQYF
>TRBJ2-3|TRBD2|TRBV5-1|once|17
TGCGCCAGCAGCTTGGATATTCGCGGGGGGCGCACAGATACGCAGTATTTT
CASSLDIRGGRTDTQYF
>TRBJ1-4|.|TRBV2|.|16
TGTGCCAGCAAAATGGGGGGGTCGGGTTATAATGAAAAACTGTTTTTT
CASKMGGSGYNEKLFF
>TRBJ2-1|.|TRBV10-1|few|16
TGCGCCAGCAGTGAGTCGGCTAGCGCCACCTACAATGAGCAGTTCTTC
CASSESASATYNEQFF
>TRBJ2-7|.|TRBV4-1|.|14
TGCGCCAGCAGCCGCGGGACCGGAGCCGACGAGCAGTACTTC
CASSRGTGADEQYF
>TRBJ1-6|TRBD1|TRBV27|.|15
TGTGCCAGCAGTTTATCCGGGACAGATAATTCACCCCTCCACTTT
CASSLSGTDNSPLHF
>TRBJ2-5|TRBD2|TRBV2|once|14
TGTGCCAGCAGTGAGGGACTAGCACAAGAGACCCAGTACTTC
CASSEGLAQETQYF
>TRBJ2-5|TRBD2|TRBV9|.|18
TGTGCCAGCAGCGTAGGGCTAGCGGGGGCCCAGTACCAAGAGACCCAGTACTTC
CASSVGLAGAQYQETQYF
>TRBJ1-2|TRBD1|TRBV7-2|.|13
TGTGCCAGCAGCTCACAGGGGGTAGAAGGCTACACCTTC
CASSSQGVEGYTF
>TRBJ1-1|.|TRBV7-2|.|15
TGTGCCAGCAGGCCGTCACAGGGATTTAACACTGAAGCTTTCTTT
CASRPSQGFNTEAFF
>TRBJ1-1|TRBD1|TRBV7-2|.|14
TGTGCCAGCAGTCCTTCAGGGGGGAACACTGAAGCTTTCTTT
CASSPSGGNTEAFF